This note documents a single T cell receptor (beta chain) sequence. In the source study's methods: By means of reference gene primer amplification, nucleated cell counts were estimated. Clones were read by immunoSEQ multiplex PCR, and TCRdb kept only the in-frame ones, dropping some. V and J calls and clone size are copied from that table; D and trimming were computed from the DNA. The sample yields 220,000 or so clones, 84% seen once. These data belong to a study of blood T cell repertoires in COVID-19. Study in general: Specimens from acute and convalescent COVID-19 originated in the United States, Italy and Spain. PBMCs, B-cell-depleted T cells, or T cells provided the cDNA or gDNA that made up the material.

Germline assignment: CDR1 MNHEY and CDR2 SMNVEV (reference sequence). V lost 0 bases to trimming and J lost 5 bases, with 16 bases between them. The CDR3 sequence is 16 residues long. V is TRBV27 and J is TRBJ1-2, with TRBD1 as a possible D gene (6 bases). The receptor's source is a woman aged 30 to 39 who had recovered from COVID-19. The sequenced sample was peripheral blood. The CDR3 region is CASSLSYDRTKYGYTF. The CDR3 bases are TGTGCCAGCAGTTTATCGTATGACAGGACCAAGTATGGCTACACCTTC.